This entry concerns a single T cell receptor (beta chain). The ends were cut back, 1 base at V and 4 bases at J, with 10 bases in the middle. Looked up from germline, CDR1 is GTSNPN and CDR2 is SVGIG (reference sequence). The CDR3 extends over 13 amino acids. The sample belongs to a study of PD-1 blockade in mismatch repair-deficient tumors. The method was immunoSEQ multiplex PCR; TCRdb's version includes in-frame clones alone and lacks a portion of them. The sample yields about 51,000 clones, roughly 80% seen once. The chain recombines TRBV30 with TRBJ1-1; D unclear. The receptor was isolated from an adult with mismatch repair-deficient cancer. Sample: peripheral blood, taken approximately 18 weeks after starting pembrolizumab. In DNA form, the CDR3 reads TGTGCCTGGAGTGGGGGTAGCGGCACTGAAGCTTTCTTT. Amino acid sequence: CAWSGGSGTEAFF.